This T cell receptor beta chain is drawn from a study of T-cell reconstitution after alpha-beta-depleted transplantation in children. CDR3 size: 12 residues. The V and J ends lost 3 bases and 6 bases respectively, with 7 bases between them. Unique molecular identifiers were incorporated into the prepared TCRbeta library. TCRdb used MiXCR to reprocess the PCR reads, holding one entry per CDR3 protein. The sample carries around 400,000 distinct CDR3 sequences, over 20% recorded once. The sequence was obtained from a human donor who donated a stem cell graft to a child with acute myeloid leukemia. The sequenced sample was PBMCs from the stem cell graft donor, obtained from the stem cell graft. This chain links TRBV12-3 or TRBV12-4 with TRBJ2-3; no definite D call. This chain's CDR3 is CASSFPVDTQYF. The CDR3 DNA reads TGTGCCAGCAGTTTTCCAGTGGATACGCAGTATTTT.